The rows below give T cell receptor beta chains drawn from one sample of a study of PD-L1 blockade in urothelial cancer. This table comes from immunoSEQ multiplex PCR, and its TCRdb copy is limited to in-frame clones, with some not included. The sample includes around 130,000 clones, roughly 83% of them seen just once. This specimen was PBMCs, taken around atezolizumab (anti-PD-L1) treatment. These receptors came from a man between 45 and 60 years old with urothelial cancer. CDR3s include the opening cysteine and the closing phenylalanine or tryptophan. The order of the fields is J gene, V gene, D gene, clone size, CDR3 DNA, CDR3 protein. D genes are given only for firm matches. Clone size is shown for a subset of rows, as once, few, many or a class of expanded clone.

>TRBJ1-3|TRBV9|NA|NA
TGTGCCAGCAGCGCCACCACGACCCGGGTCGCTGGAAACACCATATATTTT
CASSATTTRVAGNTIYF
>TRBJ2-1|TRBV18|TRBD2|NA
TGTGCCAGCTCATTGACTAGCGGGGGCTACAATGAGCAGTTCTTC
CASSLTSGGYNEQFF
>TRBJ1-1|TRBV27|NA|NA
TGTGCCAGCAGTTTTATGGGGGGGGCGAAAACCAGGAACACTGAAGCTTTCTTT
CASSFMGGAKTRNTEAFF
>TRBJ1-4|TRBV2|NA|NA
TGTGCCAGCAGTGAACACCAGGGTAGCGGTAATGAAAAACTGTTTTTT
CASSEHQGSGNEKLFF
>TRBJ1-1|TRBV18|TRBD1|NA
TGTGCCAGCTCACCTAGGACAGGGGCGATCACTGAAGCTTTCTTT
CASSPRTGAITEAFF
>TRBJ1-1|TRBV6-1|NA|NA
TGTGCCAGCAGGGTGGACCGCCGGGGGAACACTGAAGCTTTCTTT
CASRVDRRGNTEAFF
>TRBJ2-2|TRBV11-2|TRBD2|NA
TGTGCCAGCAGCATGGGACTAGCCACCGGGGAGCTGTTTTTT
CASSMGLATGELFF
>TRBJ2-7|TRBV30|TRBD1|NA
TGTGCCTGGGACTCAGGGGGCGCCGCCTACGAGCAGTACTTC
CAWDSGGAAYEQYF
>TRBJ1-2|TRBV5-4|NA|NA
TGTGCCAGCAGCCGGGAAGACTTACTATGGAGCTACACCTTC
CASSREDLLWSYTF
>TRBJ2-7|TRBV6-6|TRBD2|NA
TGTGCCAGCAGTCCGACTAGCGGGAGCTTTTACGAGCAGTACTTC
CASSPTSGSFYEQYF
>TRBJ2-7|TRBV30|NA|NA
TGTGCCTGGACCCCCGGGCAGGGACTCTACGAGCAGTACTTC
CAWTPGQGLYEQYF
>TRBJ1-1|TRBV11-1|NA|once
TGTGCCAGCAACCATCGGGCCGGGAGGACTGAAGCTTTCTTT
CASNHRAGRTEAFF
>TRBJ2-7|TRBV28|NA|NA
TGTGCCAGCAGTTCACCAGGTAGCTCCTACGAGCAGTACTTC
CASSSPGSSYEQYF
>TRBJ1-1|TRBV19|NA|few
TGTGCCAGCCAAAAACAGATTAACACTGAAGCTTTCTTT
CASQKQINTEAFF
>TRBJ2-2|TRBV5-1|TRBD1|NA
TGCGCCAGCAGGACGCGACAGGGGGGGGCCGGGGAGCTGTTTTTT
CASRTRQGGAGELFF
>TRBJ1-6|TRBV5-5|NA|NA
TGTGCCAGCAGCTTAGGGGACAACTATAATTCACCCCTCCACTTT
CASSLGDNYNSPLHF
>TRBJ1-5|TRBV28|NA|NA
TGTGCCAGCACCCATCGCGAAGGAAGGGGTCGTAATCAGCCCCAGCATTTT
CASTHREGRGRNQPQHF
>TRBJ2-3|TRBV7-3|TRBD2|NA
TGTGCCAGCAGTCGGGGGGGCACAGATACGCAGTATTTT
CASSRGGTDTQYF
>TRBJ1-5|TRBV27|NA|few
TGTGCCAGCAGCATCGGGCATGCGGGTCAGCCCCAGCATTTT
CASSIGHAGQPQHF
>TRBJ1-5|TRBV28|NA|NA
TGTGCCAGCAGTCGCAACATCAATCAGCCCCAGCATTTT
CASSRNINQPQHF
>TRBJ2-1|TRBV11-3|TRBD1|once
TGTGCCAGCAGCTTCGACAGGGAACATGAGCAGTTCTTC
CASSFDREHEQFF
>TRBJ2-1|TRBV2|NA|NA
TGTGCCAGCAGAGGACAGATCTCCTACAATGAGCAGTTCTTC
CASRGQISYNEQFF
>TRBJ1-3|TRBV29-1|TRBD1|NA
TGCAGCGCGAGGACAGGGAGCTCTGGAAACACCATATATTTT
CSARTGSSGNTIYF
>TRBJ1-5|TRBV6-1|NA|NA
TGTGCCAGCAGTGGCGGACTCTCTTTTGGACAGCCCCAGCATTTT
CASSGGLSFGQPQHF
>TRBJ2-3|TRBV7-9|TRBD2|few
TGTGCCAGCAGCTCGGGACTACACAGCACAGATACGCAGTATTTT
CASSSGLHSTDTQYF
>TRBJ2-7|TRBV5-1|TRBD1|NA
TGCGCCAGCAGCTTCGGACAGGGTTTTATCTACGAGCAGTACTTC
CASSFGQGFIYEQYF
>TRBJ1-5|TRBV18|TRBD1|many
TGTGCCAGCTCCCGCGGGACAGGGGGCGGTCAGCCCCAGCATTTT
CASSRGTGGGQPQHF